This record concerns one T cell receptor beta chain sequence. Authors' methods: Estimated nucleated cell counts came from reference gene primer amplification. The table came from immunoSEQ multiplex PCR; TCRdb's copy has only in-frame clones and leaves some out. The D gene and trimming were derived from the DNA, and the V and J assignments and clone size from that table. The sample carries 45,000 to 50,000 clones, under 85% recorded once. This record comes from a study of blood T cell repertoires in COVID-19. Study context: Sample material is recorded as cDNA or gDNA derived from T cells, B-cell-depleted T cells, or PBMCs.

Trimming cost V 0 bases and J 1 base; bases outside gene matches: 3. Germline V gene sequence: CDR1 SGHRS, CDR2 YFSETQ. The CDR3 has 15 amino acids. The specimen sequenced was peripheral blood. The origin of this receptor is an elderly man in a cohort sampled during active COVID-19. The chain uses TRBV5-1 and TRBJ1-1; 7 nucleotides align to TRBD1. The DNA of the CDR3 is TGCGCCAGCAGCTTGGAAGGGGGCAAGAACACTGAAGCTTTCTTT. As protein: CASSLEGGKNTEAFF.